This T cell receptor (beta chain) appears in the sequencing data of a study of cytomegalovirus exposure and HLA in healthy donors (dated by TCRdb to about 2017). Looking at the study overall: According to an earlier analysis of around 600 of the donors, roughly 180 million T cells yielded some 110 million unique TCR beta sequences and about 300 Gb of sequence data. Of the 300 to 500 genotyped donors, less than 90% were placed in the genetic ancestry cluster associated with self-reported Caucasian donors. In an earlier analysis of a few hundred of the donors, high-throughput TCR beta sequencing was used to judge whether each TCR beta V gene segment behaved as functional or pseudogenic. In a later genetic analysis, genome-wide SNP genotypes for 398 of the 666 donors were used, and that subset was treated as a discovery cohort. A handful of DR-DQ haplotypes were treated as single units for association and clustering because of strong linkage in the cohort. Rather than drawing on any new phenotypic data, the later analysis identified candidate immune exposures from TCR beta sequences and the way those sequences occurred across donors. In a later analysis, previously published TCR beta repertoires from several hundred donors were re-analyzed and high-resolution HLA genotyping was added so that TCR occurrence patterns could be studied. The study used immunosequencing to profile the T cell repertoires of some 600 subjects and linked those repertoires to cytomegalovirus serostatus. HLA typing included class I and class II loci at four-digit resolution. A separate validation cohort of roughly 110 different subjects was used in addition to the 666-subject first cohort. Donor age, sex, ethnicity and CMV serostatus were collected together with the repertoire data. The number of donors typed differed by locus, with roughly 629-640 for A, B, C, DRB1 and DQB1, roughly 520 for DQA1, about 610 for DPA1, and some 470 for DPB1. The study aimed to test whether signatures of past pathogen exposure could be identified by cataloging public T cell receptors. Every discovery cohort repertoire had been produced on one sequencing platform. On average, 235,054 unique TCR beta nucleotide sequences were sequenced per donor among 350 to 400 genotyped donors of the cohort, with roughly 18% of those sequences being non-productive. Roughly 320 gigabases of sequencing data and roughly 80 million unique TCR sequences made up an early release that covered fewer than 650 HLA-typed donors. To predict cytomegalovirus infection status, the study combined high-throughput TCR immunosequencing, statistical association of individual TCRs with disease status, and machine learning.

What the work shows at the level of the full study, not this receptor alone: Because the 87-base-pair reads could not distinguish some IMGT-functional V segments, including TRBV6-2 and TRBV6-3, those segments were excluded. In an earlier analysis of about 550 of the donors, most TCR beta V segments were observed in productive rearrangements about 87% or about 30% of the time, broadly matching IMGT annotations. The classifier was reported to diagnose cytomegalovirus status with high specificity and sensitivity in both the original and validation cohorts. This cohort had only TCR beta chains sequenced, and the lack of alpha or paired-chain data limited which features could be detected. A total of some 180 TCR beta chains were listed by the study as associated with cytomegalovirus. In a later genetic analysis, a missense DCLRE1C variant was associated with V-gene and J-gene trimming of TCR beta chains, and the association was replicated in an independent cohort. When HLA alleles, especially DR and DQ, strongly co-occurred, TCR associations were difficult to assign to individual alleles. Across donors, most TCR sequences were observed very rarely, whereas some public TCRs were present in many individuals. A later genetic analysis reported fewer N-insertions in productive TCRs among donors in an Asian-associated ancestry cluster than the roughly 640-donor mean. A later analysis found that most CMV-associated TCR beta chains appeared HLA-restricted, with HLA associations seemingly driven largely by CMV exposure. Immune exposure information for the cohort was limited to CMV serostatus. In a later analysis, 16,951 TCR beta sequences were associated with specific HLA alleles at a false discovery rate of 0.05. The earlier analysis of 587 of the donors excluded roughly 17 rarely observed V segments, including chromosome 9 orphons, because counts were too low. The authors suggested that the approach could potentially be generalized to other disease states and immunological phenotypes. A cluster of highly shared sequence variants was judged likely to be a technical artifact of the sequencing pipeline. The presence/absence analyses assumed that sequencing depth was roughly uniform across donors, and that assumption may not be true. In a later analysis, the rate of TCR association differed among HLA loci, with DRB1 alleles having the most associated TCRs and HLA-C alleles having the fewest. In vitro tests confirmed that a few of the cytomegalovirus-associated TCR beta chains recognize cytomegalovirus antigens. Linkage disequilibrium might explain the correlated functional status among segregating V segments, but an unknown experimental factor could not be excluded. In a later analysis, HLA-associated TCR beta chains were found to be more clonally expanded and to have lower generation probabilities than equally common non-associated chains. According to a later analysis, parvovirus B19, influenza, CMV and Epstein-Barr virus appeared linked to several top co-occurrence clusters. Because HLA typing was missing for some donors at each locus, association tests included only the typed subset. A further reported finding was that TCR beta sequences accurately predicted the HLA-A and HLA-B alleles for most subjects in the first cohort.

Remarks on this clone: The antigen this receptor binds is unknown. No qualities accompany the bases; no much larger clone lies one base away.

The trim is 0 bases for V and 3 bases for J, with a gap of 9 bases between the germline ends. Via the germline V gene (reference sequence), CDR1 is SGHNT and CDR2 YYREEE. Spanning cysteine to phenylalanine, the CDR3 consists of 15 amino acids. Only the CDR3 part of the read is kept: 45 bases, read in frame from the first base. The cohort consisted of 650 to 700 healthy bone marrow donors. At the time of sampling, every cohort member was nominally healthy, though immune exposures that went unrecorded were likely present. The donor was CMV seropositive and was included in the group of 300 or so seropositive cohort members. A peripheral blood sample was collected from each donor, and TCR beta sequencing was performed on peripheral blood mononuclear cells. The Qiagen DNeasy Blood Extraction Kit was used to extract genomic DNA from the blood cell samples. Library construction relied on the immunoSEQ multiplex PCR assay. For the multiplex PCR, a mixture combining 60 forward primers for TCR Vbeta segments and 13 reverse primers for TCR Jbeta segments was used. A multiplex PCR assay on genomic DNA amplified the CDR3 region of rearranged TCR beta genes. On the Illumina HiSeq System, the amplified TCR beta libraries were sequenced as 87-base-pair reads. The paper's processing steps were these. Across the roughly 700 repertoires, a later analysis counted roughly 84 million unique TCR beta chains, roughly 11 million of which were shared by at least two donors. Raw reads were error-corrected and collapsed into unique sequences by a nearest-neighbor algorithm in which closely related sequences were merged to remove PCR and sequencing errors. CDR3 sequences were aligned to IMGT reference sequences to assign V, D and J gene segments. For a sequence to be retained, a match of at least six nucleotides was required to both a V gene segment and a J gene segment. Rearrangements were classified as productive when the CDR3 lacked stop codons and remained in frame with V and J, and all other rearrangements were classified as non-productive. Following IMGT convention, CDR3 was defined as the stretch from the second conserved V-encoded cysteine up to the conserved J-encoded phenylalanine. The earlier analysis of more than 450 of the donors excluded sequences that lacked an unambiguous match to a single V gene segment. In an earlier analysis of approximately 500 of the donors, a V segment was called functional when productive rearrangements were above 56.7%, and segregating when the standard deviation between donors exceeded 5%. A statistical classification framework was built to diagnose cytomegalovirus status from the catalog of TCR beta chain sequences. In a later analysis, V and J genes were assigned by comparing TCR nucleotide sequences against IMGT/GENE-DB human TR gene sequences. In a later analysis, CDR3 sequences and most-parsimonious VDJ recombination scenarios were assigned using the TCRdist pipeline. In a later analysis, each TCR beta chain was defined by its CDR3 amino acid sequence together with its V-gene family, and reads lacking a unique V-gene family were excluded. In a later analysis, approximately 640 highly shared, low-generation-probability nucleotide sequences were removed to address suspected cross-contamination and a sequencing artifact. A later analysis calculated a clonal expansion index for each public chain from normalized within-repertoire ranks of inferred template counts. A later analysis computed generation probabilities with a VDJ recombination model fitted to out-of-frame rearrangements, and checked the results against IGoR. Hypergeometric tests were used in a later analysis to score TCR-TCR, TCR-HLA and TCR-CMV co-occurrence, with a repertoire-size bias correction applied to the TCR pairs. In a later analysis, false discovery rates were estimated by permuting HLA or CMV assignments 20 times. In a later analysis, co-occurring TCRs were grouped using DBSCAN, with TCRdist sequence similarity added in when clustering inside HLA-allele-positive subsets. For co-occurrence clustering, repertoires with fewer than 30,000 or more than 120,000 public chains were excluded, along with four to six repertoires with anomalous nucleotide sharing. Sourced from immuneACCESS, this table was stored by TCRdb with only in-frame sequences that have V and J called. A share of the clones is absent; for the studies checked, an unresolved V gene accounts for under half, and the remainder has no known explanation. That table is the source of V, J and clone size, and D and trimming were worked out from the DNA. The table for this sample lists about 190,000 clones; approximately 81% of them were counted only once. Approximately 2% of the sample belongs to the ten largest clones.

Sequencing was done on a sample of PBMCs. The chain joins TRBV5-4 to TRBJ2-2, and possibly TRBD2, on 5 matching bases. The receptor was isolated from a woman between 18 and 29 years old in good health and CMV-seropositive. This receptor carries the CDR3 CASSLERADTGELFF. The DNA reads TGTGCCAGCAGCTTGGAGAGGGCGGACACCGGGGAGCTGTTTTTT.